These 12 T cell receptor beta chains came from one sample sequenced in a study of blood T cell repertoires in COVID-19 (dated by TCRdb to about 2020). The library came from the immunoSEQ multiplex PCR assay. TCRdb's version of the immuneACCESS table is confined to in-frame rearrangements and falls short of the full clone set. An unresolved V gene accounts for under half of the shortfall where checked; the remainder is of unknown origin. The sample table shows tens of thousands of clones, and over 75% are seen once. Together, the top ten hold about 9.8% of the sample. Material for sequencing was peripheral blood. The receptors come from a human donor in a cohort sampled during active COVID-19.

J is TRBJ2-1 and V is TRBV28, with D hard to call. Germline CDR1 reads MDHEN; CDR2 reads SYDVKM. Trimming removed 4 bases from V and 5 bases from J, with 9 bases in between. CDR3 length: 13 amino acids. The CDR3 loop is CASSSWRHNEQFF. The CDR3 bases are TGTGCCAGCAGTTCATGGCGGCACAATGAGCAGTTCTTC.

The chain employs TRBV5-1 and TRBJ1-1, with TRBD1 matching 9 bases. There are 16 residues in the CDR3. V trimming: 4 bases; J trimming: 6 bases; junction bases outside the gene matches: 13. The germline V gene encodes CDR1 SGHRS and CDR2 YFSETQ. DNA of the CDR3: TGCGCCAGCAGCCTATCCGGGACAGGGTATGGGGCTGAAGCTTTCTTT. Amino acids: CASSLSGTGYGAEAFF.

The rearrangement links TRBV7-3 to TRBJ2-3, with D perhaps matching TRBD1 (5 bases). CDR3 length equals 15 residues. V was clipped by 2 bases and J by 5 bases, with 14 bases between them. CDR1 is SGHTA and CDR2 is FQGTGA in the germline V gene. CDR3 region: CASSLSTAKGDTQYF. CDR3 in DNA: TGTGCCAGCAGCTTATCGACAGCAAAAGGAGATACGCAGTATTTT.

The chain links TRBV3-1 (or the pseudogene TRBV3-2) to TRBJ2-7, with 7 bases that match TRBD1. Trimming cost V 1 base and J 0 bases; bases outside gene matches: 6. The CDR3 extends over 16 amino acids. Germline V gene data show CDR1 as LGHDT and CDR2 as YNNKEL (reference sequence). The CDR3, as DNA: TGTGCCAGCAGCCAAGGGGTCGGGACAGTCTCCTACGAGCAGTACTTC. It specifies CASSQGVGTVSYEQYF.

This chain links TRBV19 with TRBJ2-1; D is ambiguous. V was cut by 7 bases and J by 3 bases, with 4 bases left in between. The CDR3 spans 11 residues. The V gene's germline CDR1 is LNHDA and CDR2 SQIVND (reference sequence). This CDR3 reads CASMSYNEQFF. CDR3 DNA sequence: TGTGCCAGTATGAGCTACAATGAGCAGTTCTTC. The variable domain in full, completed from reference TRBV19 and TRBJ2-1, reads DGGITQSPKYLFRKEGQNVTLSCEQNLNHDAMYWYRQDPGQGLRLIYYSQIVNDFQKGDIAEGYSVSREKKESFPLTVTSAQKNPTAFYLCASMSYNEQFFGPGTRLTVL.

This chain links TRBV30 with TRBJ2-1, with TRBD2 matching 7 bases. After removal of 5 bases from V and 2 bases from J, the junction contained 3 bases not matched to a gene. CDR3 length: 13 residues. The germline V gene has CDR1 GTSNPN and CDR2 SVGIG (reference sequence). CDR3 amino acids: CAWERGTYNEQFF. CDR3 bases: TGTGCCTGGGAGCGGGGAACCTACAATGAGCAGTTCTTC.

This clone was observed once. DNA for the CDR3: TGTGCCAGCAGCGACACTAAAGCGGGGGGTCCCTACGAGCAGTACTTC. Translating it yields CASSDTKAGGPYEQYF. This chain connects TRBV6-2 or TRBV6-3 to TRBJ2-7, with 9 bases matching TRBD2. CDR3 length: 16 residues. V shed 6 bases, J shed 2 bases, and the junction held 11 bases outside the gene matches. Looked up from germline, CDR1 is MNHEY and CDR2 is SVGEGT.

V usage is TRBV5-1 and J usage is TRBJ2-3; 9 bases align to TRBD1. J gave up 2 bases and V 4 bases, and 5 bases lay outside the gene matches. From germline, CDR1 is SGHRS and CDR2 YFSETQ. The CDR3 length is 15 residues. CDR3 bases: TGCGCCAGCAGCCTACAGGGGGCTTCCACAGATACGCAGTATTTT. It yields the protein CASSLQGASTDTQYF.

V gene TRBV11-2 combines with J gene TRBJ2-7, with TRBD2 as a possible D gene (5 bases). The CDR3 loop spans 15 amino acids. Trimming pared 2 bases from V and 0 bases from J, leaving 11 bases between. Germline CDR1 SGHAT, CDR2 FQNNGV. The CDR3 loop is CASSLYRGSSYEQYF. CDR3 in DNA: TGTGCCAGCAGCTTATACCGGGGAAGCTCCTACGAGCAGTACTTC.

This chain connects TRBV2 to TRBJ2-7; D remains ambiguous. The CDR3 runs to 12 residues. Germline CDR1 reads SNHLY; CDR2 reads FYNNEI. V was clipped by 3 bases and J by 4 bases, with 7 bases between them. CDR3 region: CASSDRYYEQYF. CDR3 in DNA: TGTGCCAGCAGTGACCGGTATTACGAGCAGTACTTC.

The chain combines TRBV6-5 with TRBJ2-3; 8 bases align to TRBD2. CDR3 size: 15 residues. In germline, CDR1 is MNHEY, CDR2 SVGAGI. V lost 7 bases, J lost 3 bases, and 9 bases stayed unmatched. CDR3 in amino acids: CASTRTGGGTDTQYF. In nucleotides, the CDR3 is TGTGCCAGCACCCGGACGGGGGGGGGAACAGATACGCAGTATTTT.

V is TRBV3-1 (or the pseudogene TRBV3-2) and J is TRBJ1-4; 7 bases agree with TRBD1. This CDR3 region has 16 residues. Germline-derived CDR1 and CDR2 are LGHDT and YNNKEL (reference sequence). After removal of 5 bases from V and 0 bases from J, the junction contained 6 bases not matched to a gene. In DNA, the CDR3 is TGTGCCAGCAGCTTGCGACAGGGAACAACTAATGAAAAACTGTTTTTT. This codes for CASSLRQGTTNEKLFF.